This TCR beta chain was sequenced in a study of shared clonotypes between healthy human individuals. Overall study results and limits: Across subsets, estimated richness was generally greater for naive than for memory populations.

The V gene's germline CDR1 is MDHEN and CDR2 SYDVKM. The CDR3 loop spans 14 amino acids. Trimming left V 8 bases short and J 0 bases short, with 14 bases between. The data were produced by immunoSEQ multiplex PCR, yet TCRdb's version contains in-frame clones alone and is incomplete. The sample yields under 600,000 clones, around 97% seen once. Comments on this clone: The antigen is not known.

The chain couples TRBV28 to TRBJ2-7; D might be TRBD1 or TRBD2, each matching 5 bases. Sequences were obtained from naive CD4+ T cells sorted from blood. Specified subset: CD45RA+ positively selected. This TCR was sampled from a young woman in good health. In nucleotides, the CDR3 is TGTGCCAGCCTGAGGGGCGTAAGCTCCTACGAGCAGTACTTC. Amino acid sequence: CASLRGVSSYEQYF.